A selection of T cell receptor beta chains follows, all from one sample in a study of blood T cell repertoires in COVID-19. Libraries were prepared by immunoSEQ multiplex PCR; TCRdb keeps only in-frame clonotypes and omits some of them. The sample gives roughly 180,000 clones, more than 70% of which show up once; roughly 9.1% is in the top ten. The sequencing input was PBMCs or T cells enriched from blood (not recorded which). These receptors were collected from a woman between 25 and 40 years old who had recovered from COVID-19. CDR3s include the opening cysteine and the closing phenylalanine or tryptophan. D genes are given only for firm matches. Size is omitted from some rows. Given values are once, few, many or a class for expanded clones.

>TRBV19|.|TRBJ2-2|TRBD2
TGTGCCAGTAGTCCCTCAGCGGGATGGAACGGGGAGCTGTTTTTT
CASSPSAGWNGELFF
>TRBV11-2|.|TRBJ2-2|.
TGTGCCAGCAGCTTAACCGAGGCCGGGGAGCTGTTTTTT
CASSLTEAGELFF
>TRBV29-1|.|TRBJ2-7|.
TGCAGCGTTGAATTGGGTCGGCAAGGAGACCCCTACGAGCAGTACTTC
CSVELGRQGDPYEQYF
>TRBV27|.|TRBJ2-7|.
TGTGCCAGCTCGAAAGACACGTTGGGTGTCTACGAGCAGTACTTC
CASSKDTLGVYEQYF
>TRBV15|.|TRBJ1-3|TRBD1
TGTGCCACCAGCAACCCGACAGGGAAGTTTGGAAACACCATATATTTT
CATSNPTGKFGNTIYF
>TRBV5-6|.|TRBJ2-1|.
TGTGCCAGCAGCTTGGTTGAGTCTCACAATGAGCAGTTCTTC
CASSLVESHNEQFF
>TRBV7-8|.|TRBJ1-3|TRBD1
TGTGCCAGCAGCTCTGGACAGGGCAACACCATATATTTT
CASSSGQGNTIYF
>TRBV11-2|.|TRBJ2-7|.
TGTGCCAGCAGCTTCAACCGGGACACCACCTACGAGCAGTACTTC
CASSFNRDTTYEQYF
>TRBV28|.|TRBJ2-7|TRBD2
TGTGCCAGCAGTCCTGAGACTAGCGGGTCCTACGAGCAGTACTTC
CASSPETSGSYEQYF
>TRBV11-1|few|TRBJ1-4|.
TGTGCCAGCAGCTTTGGCGGCGGGACCGCGAATGAAAAACTGTTTTTT
CASSFGGGTANEKLFF
>TRBV6-5|.|TRBJ1-1|.
TGTGCCAGCCGAACGGGGTCTTTGGAAGCTTTCTTT
CASRTGSLEAFF
>TRBV3-1/TRBV3-2|.|TRBJ1-2|.
TGTGCCAGCAGCCCCCAGGGGCACCACTATGGCTACACCTTC
CASSPQGHHYGYTF
>TRBV10-3|.|TRBJ2-1|TRBD2
TGTGCCATCAGTGAGGGGACTAGCGGTAACAATGAGCAGTTCTTC
CAISEGTSGNNEQFF
>TRBV7-9|.|TRBJ2-7|.
TGTGCCAGCAGCTCCACAAAAATCGGGTACGAGCAGTACTTC
CASSSTKIGYEQYF
>TRBV27|.|TRBJ2-3|TRBD2
TGTGCCAGCAGTTTAGCAGCGGGACGTGATACGCAGTATTTT
CASSLAAGRDTQYF
>TRBV12-3/TRBV12-4|.|TRBJ2-1|.
TGTGCCAGCAGCCTAGGTACGGGTGAGCAGTTCTTC
CASSLGTGEQFF
>TRBV5-4|once|TRBJ2-7|TRBD2
TGTGCCAGCAGTGGAGCGGGAGGGCGATCCTACGAGCAGTACTTC
CASSGAGGRSYEQYF
>TRBV19|.|TRBJ2-1|TRBD1
TGTGCCAGTAGTGAACAGGGGGCGCTTTCTTACAATGAGCAGTTCTTC
CASSEQGALSYNEQFF
>TRBV24-1|once|TRBJ1-2|TRBD1
TGTGCCACCAGTGCTGACAGGGTTAGTGGCTACACCTTC
CATSADRVSGYTF
>TRBV5-1|once|TRBJ1-1|TRBD1
TGCGCCAGCAGCTTATTAGAGGACAGGGGTGAAGCTTTCTTT
CASSLLEDRGEAFF
>TRBV28|.|TRBJ2-7|.
TGTGCCAGCAGTTTAGGGAGCGAGCAGTACTTC
CASSLGSEQYF
>TRBV6-2/TRBV6-3|.|TRBJ2-1|TRBD2
TGTGCCAGCAGTTACTCGGGAGCGGGAGGGCCTAAGTACAATGAGCAGTTCTTC
CASSYSGAGGPKYNEQFF
>TRBV28|few|TRBJ1-2|.
TGTGCCAGCAGTTTATCCCGAAGGGGGGGCGGCTATGGCTACACCTTC
CASSLSRRGGGYGYTF
>TRBV7-2|.|TRBJ2-5|.
TGTGCCAGCAGCTCCGTATTGTATGAGACCCAGTACTTC
CASSSVLYETQYF
>TRBV6-1|.|TRBJ2-7|.
TGTGCCAGCAGTGTTCCCGGGACAGGGTGGACTAGCAGCTTCTACGAGCAGTACTTC
CASSVPGTGWTSSFYEQYF
>TRBV11-2|.|TRBJ1-4|TRBD1
TGTGCCAGCAGCTCGGGGCAGGGGGCGACCACTAATGAAAAACTGTTTTTT
CASSSGQGATTNEKLFF
>TRBV7-9|.|TRBJ2-2|.
TGTGCCAGCAGCGGGCGGGCCGGGGAGCTGTTTTTT
CASSGRAGELFF
>TRBV6-5|once|TRBJ1-1|TRBD1
TGTGCCAGCAGCAGGACAGGGGAGGCTTTCTTT
CASSRTGEAFF
>TRBV3-1/TRBV3-2|.|TRBJ2-7|TRBD1
TGTGCCAGCAGCATCGGGACAGGGGTCTACGAGCAGTACTTC
CASSIGTGVYEQYF
>TRBV29-1|.|TRBJ1-2|TRBD1
TGCAGCCCTGACAGGGTGGGGGATTGGACCTTC
CSPDRVGDWTF
>TRBV2|.|TRBJ1-5|.
TGTGCCAGCAGGGACGGAGGGCCCAATCAGCCCCAGCATTTT
CASRDGGPNQPQHF
>TRBV13|.|TRBJ2-7|TRBD1
TGTGCCAGCAGCCGTCGTGGGACAGGGATTAACGAGCAGTACTTC
CASSRRGTGINEQYF